A selection of T cell receptor beta chains follows, all from one sample in a study of beta chain features in type 1 diabetes. The protocol was immunoSEQ multiplex PCR, while the TCRdb copy is restricted to in-frame clones and leaves out a portion. The sample has 200,000 to 300,000 clones, over 20% seen once. The specimen sequenced was naive CD4+ T cells from blood. The receptors come from a middle-aged woman with type 1 diabetes. Both conserved end residues are part of each CDR3. A D gene is named only where the DNA matches it firmly. Not every row has a clone size; where given, it reads once, few, many or a size class.

j_gene,d_gene,v_gene,abundance,CDR3aa,CDR3nt
TRBJ1-5,TRBD1,TRBV7-2,few,CASSLTGDEVQPQHF,TGTGCCAGCAGCTTAACAGGGGATGAGGTTCAGCCCCAGCATTTT
TRBJ1-2,-,TRBV28,-,CASSLNRVLGYTF,TGTGCCAGCAGTCTCAACAGGGTCCTGGGCTACACCTTC
TRBJ2-1,-,TRBV23-1,few,CASSQRRVF,TGCGCCAGCAGTCAAAGGAGGGTCTTC
TRBJ2-7,TRBD1,TRBV5-6,few,CASIPAGTGNYEQYF,TGTGCCAGCATACCCGCCGGGACAGGGAACTACGAGCAGTACTTC
TRBJ1-5,TRBD1,TRBV30,few,CAFHGQGGGNQPQHF,TGTGCCTTCCACGGACAGGGGGGTGGCAATCAGCCCCAGCATTTT
TRBJ1-4,-,TRBV4-3,-,CASSQGAFVGASEKLFF,TGCGCCAGCAGCCAAGGGGCTTTCGTAGGGGCATCCGAAAAACTGTTTTTT
TRBJ2-2,-,TRBV4-1,few,CASSQDLVPGELFF,TGCGCCAGCAGCCAAGATTTAGTACCCGGGGAGCTGTTTTTT
TRBJ1-1,TRBD1,TRBV5-6,once,CASSLDRGQRYTEAFF,TGTGCCAGCAGCTTGGACAGGGGGCAACGTTACACTGAAGCTTTCTTT
TRBJ1-2,TRBD1,TRBV4-1,few,CASSHGDRGSYDYGYTF,TGCGCCAGCAGCCATGGGGACAGGGGTAGCTACGACTATGGCTACACCTTC
TRBJ2-1,-,TRBV9,-,CASSVGQGTESQFF,TGTGCCAGCAGCGTAGGGCAGGGAACGGAAAGTCAGTTCTTC
TRBJ2-7,TRBD2,TRBV11-2,-,CASSAATSGSEQYF,TGTGCCAGCAGCGCGGCGACTAGCGGGAGCGAGCAGTACTTC
TRBJ1-5,TRBD1,TRBV7-2,-,CASSLDTGAGQPQHF,TGTGCCAGCAGCTTGGACACAGGGGCGGGCCAGCCCCAGCATTTT
TRBJ2-7,-,TRBV28,-,CASSPHRDLSYEQYF,TGTGCCAGCAGCCCCCACAGGGACCTCTCCTACGAGCAGTACTTC
TRBJ1-4,-,TRBV25-1,once,CASSAFGGGGGREKLFF,TGTGCCAGCAGTGCCTTCGGGGGGGGCGGGGGAAGGGAAAAACTGTTTTTT
TRBJ2-4,-,TRBV28,few,CASSLSGNIQYF,TGTGCCAGCAGTTTATCGGGAAACATTCAGTACTTC
TRBJ1-5,TRBD1,TRBV29-1,-,CSVQGAGQPQHF,TGCAGCGTTCAGGGGGCTGGCCAGCCCCAGCATTTT
TRBJ1-5,TRBD1,TRBV25-1,-,CASSDLGQGNQPQHF,TGTGCCAGCAGTGACTTAGGACAGGGGAATCAGCCCCAGCATTTT
TRBJ1-1,TRBD1,TRBV7-9,few,CASSWPLQGMNTEAFF,TGTGCCAGCAGCTGGCCCTTACAGGGGATGAACACTGAAGCTTTCTTT
TRBJ2-2,-,TRBV30,-,CAWRRVSLTGELFF,TGTGCCTGGAGGAGGGTCAGTCTCACCGGGGAGCTGTTTTTT
TRBJ2-2,TRBD1,TRBV28,few,CASSRPGQGYTGELFF,TGTGCCAGCAGCCGTCCGGGACAGGGGTACACCGGGGAGCTGTTTTTT
TRBJ2-3,-,TRBV6-5,-,CASSSAKGDTQYF,TGTGCCAGCAGTTCCGCTAAGGGGGATACGCAGTATTTT
TRBJ2-7,TRBD2,TRBV27,few,CASSPGLAGALYEQYF,TGTGCCAGCAGTCCGGGACTAGCGGGAGCCCTATACGAGCAGTACTTC
TRBJ2-7,-,TRBV28,-,CASASPGDSYEQYF,TGTGCCAGCGCCTCTCCCGGGGACTCCTACGAGCAGTACTTC
TRBJ2-5,-,TRBV25-1,few,CASSELGVSREGETQYF,TGTGCCAGCAGTGAATTAGGTGTTTCCCGGGAAGGAGAGACCCAGTACTTC
TRBJ2-1,-,TRBV25-1,-,CASSDSATYNEQFF,TGTGCCAGCAGTGACAGCGCAACGTACAATGAGCAGTTCTTC
TRBJ2-1,-,TRBV9,few,CASSPPGTGLWQFF,TGTGCCAGCAGCCCCCCTGGCACAGGGCTTTGGCAGTTCTTC
TRBJ1-5,-,TRBV7-2,-,CASSRLNQPQHF,TGTGCCAGCAGCCGACTTAATCAGCCCCAGCATTTT
TRBJ2-2,TRBD1,TRBV18,once,CASSPDRDNTGELFF,TGTGCCAGCTCACCGGACAGGGACAACACCGGGGAGCTGTTTTTT
TRBJ1-2,-,TRBV30,few,CASQVAGIGIERGYTF,TGTGCATCCCAAGTTGCAGGGATCGGAATTGAGCGCGGCTACACCTTC
TRBJ1-5,-,TRBV2,-,CASGQYNQPQHF,TGTGCCAGCGGGCAGTATAATCAGCCCCAGCATTTT
TRBJ1-1,-,TRBV11-2,-,CASSPEAQQAFF,TGTGCCAGCAGCCCGGAGGCGCAGCAAGCTTTCTTT
TRBJ2-1,TRBD2,TRBV6-4,few,CASSDAGDEQFF,TGTGCCAGCAGTGATGCGGGAGATGAGCAGTTCTTC
TRBJ1-2,TRBD1,TRBV10-3,-,CAISETGTGAANYGYTF,TGTGCCATCAGTGAGACCGGGACAGGTGCCGCAAACTATGGCTACACCTTC
TRBJ2-5,-,TRBV6-5,few,CASSFRGYGQETQYF,TGTGCCAGCAGTTTCCGAGGGTACGGTCAAGAGACCCAGTACTTC
TRBJ1-5,TRBD1,TRBV18,-,CASSAGTGGDGQPQHF,TGTGCCAGCTCGGCCGGGACAGGGGGAGACGGTCAGCCCCAGCATTTT
TRBJ2-1,-,TRBV5-1,-,CASSLLAESYNEQFF,TGCGCCAGCAGCTTGTTAGCGGAGTCCTACAATGAGCAGTTCTTC
TRBJ1-1,-,TRBV21-1,-,CASIPTGGEWPEAFF,TGTGCCAGCATCCCAACGGGGGGTGAGTGGCCTGAAGCTTTCTTT
TRBJ2-5,-,TRBV5-1,few,CASSLDRAQETQYF,TGCGCCAGCAGCTTGGACAGGGCGCAAGAGACCCAGTACTTC
TRBJ1-1,-,TRBV29-1,once,CSAGRRLNTEAFF,TGCAGCGCGGGGAGACGGCTTAACACTGAAGCTTTCTTT
TRBJ1-2,TRBD1,TRBV6-5,-,CASTPDRLRGYTF,TGTGCCAGCACCCCGGACAGGCTCCGTGGCTACACCTTC
TRBJ2-1,TRBD2,TRBV6-5,few,CAGGEGGEQFF,TGTGCCGGGGGGGAGGGAGGTGAGCAGTTCTTC
TRBJ2-6,-,TRBV5-1,few,CASSFGGGLPGANVLTF,TGCGCCAGCAGCTTCGGCGGAGGTTTGCCTGGGGCCAACGTCCTGACTTTC